This TCR beta chain was retrieved from a study of control samples from healthy donors and cancer patients. The CDR3 consists of 14 residues. Germline lookup yields CDR1 LNHDA and CDR2 SQIVND (reference sequence). Germline trimming cut 6 bases from V and 7 bases from J; bases unmatched to any gene: 10. Repertoires were generated with immunoSEQ multiplex PCR, while TCRdb's copy carries only in-frame clones and drops some. This repertoire shows 25,000 to 30,000 clones, about 87% found once; its top ten account for about 1.6%. Sequencing was carried out using PBMCs. This TCR derives from a woman aged 35 to 49 with lung cancer. The J gene is TRBJ2-7, the V gene TRBV19; 9 bases match TRBD2. The CDR3 region has the DNA TGTGCCAGTAGGGCACCGGGACTAGCAGTTGAGCAGTACTTC. Translation gives CASRAPGLAVEQYF.